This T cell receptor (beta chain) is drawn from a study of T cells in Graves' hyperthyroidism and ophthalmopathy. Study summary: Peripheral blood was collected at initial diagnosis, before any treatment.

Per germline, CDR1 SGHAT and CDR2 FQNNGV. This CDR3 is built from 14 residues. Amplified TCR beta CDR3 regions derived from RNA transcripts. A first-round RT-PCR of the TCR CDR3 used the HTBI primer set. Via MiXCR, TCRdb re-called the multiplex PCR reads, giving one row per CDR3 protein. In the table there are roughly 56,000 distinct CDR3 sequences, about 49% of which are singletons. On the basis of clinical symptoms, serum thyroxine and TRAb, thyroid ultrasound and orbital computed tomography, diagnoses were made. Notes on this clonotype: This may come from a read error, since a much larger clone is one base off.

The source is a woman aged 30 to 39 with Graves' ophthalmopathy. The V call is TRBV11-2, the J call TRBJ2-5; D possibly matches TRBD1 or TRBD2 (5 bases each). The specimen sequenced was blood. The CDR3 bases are TGTGCCAGCAGCTTAGGGCAGGTCAGGGAGACCCAGGACTTC. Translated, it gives CASSLGQVRETQDF.